Given below is one T cell receptor (beta chain) in context. Its antigen is unidentified. Next came a second PCR, run for about 6 to 12 cycles, which used a sample-barcoded 5' primer along with a J-beta primer mix. TCRdb called the 5' RACE reads again in MiXCR, with one record for every CDR3 protein. This sample yields over 1.5 million distinct CDR3 sequences, of which roughly 50% are seen a single time; approximately 2.1% belongs to the top ten. The sample belongs to a study of blood T cells in healthy people across ages. Points from the study as a whole: Diversity figures based on one million T cells were deemed too low.

The CDR3 loop spans 15 amino acids. V shed 4 bases and J 4 bases; nucleotides not matched to a gene: 8. Germline CDR1 is LGHNA and CDR2 is YSLEER. V and J are TRBV4-3 and TRBJ1-2, with 8 bases matching TRBD1. This clonotype was sampled from a woman between 40 and 55 years old in good health. Sample: blood. The CDR3 spells CASSPRTGTAYGYTF. CDR3 in DNA: TGCGCCAGCAGCCCAAGGACAGGGACGGCCTATGGCTACACCTTC.